This TCR beta chain was obtained from a study of CD8 T cells in Susac syndrome. The CDR3 extends over 13 amino acids. Trimming cost V 3 bases and J 2 bases, with 7 bases left between them. From germline, CDR1 is MNHEY and CDR2 SMNVEV (reference sequence). A remark on this clonotype: The antigen is unknown.

Findings and limits, study-wide: Clonal expansion involving Susac CD8+ cells peaked in TEMRA cells and active patients.

RNA in amounts of about 0.5 to 1 ug was reverse transcribed with random hexamers. TCR beta CDR3 was amplified by immunoSEQ multiplex PCR. This amplification extended across 54 Vbeta and 13 Jbeta segments. Each CDR3 protein gets one entry after TCRdb re-called the immunoSEQ multiplex PCR reads with MiXCR. The top ten clones hold about 0.42% of a sample with 85,000 to 130,000 distinct CDR3 sequences, approximately 94% of them seen once. The diagnostic criteria for definite or probable disease, as recently defined, were met by the patients with Susac syndrome. The rearrangement joins TRBV27 to TRBJ1-2; D remains unclear. The sequencing sample was made of CD8+ T cells from PBMCs. The receptor was isolated from a human donor with Susac syndrome. The CDR3 coding sequence is TGTGCCAGCAGTTTCGACACCAACTATGGCTACACCTTC. Translated: CASSFDTNYGYTF.